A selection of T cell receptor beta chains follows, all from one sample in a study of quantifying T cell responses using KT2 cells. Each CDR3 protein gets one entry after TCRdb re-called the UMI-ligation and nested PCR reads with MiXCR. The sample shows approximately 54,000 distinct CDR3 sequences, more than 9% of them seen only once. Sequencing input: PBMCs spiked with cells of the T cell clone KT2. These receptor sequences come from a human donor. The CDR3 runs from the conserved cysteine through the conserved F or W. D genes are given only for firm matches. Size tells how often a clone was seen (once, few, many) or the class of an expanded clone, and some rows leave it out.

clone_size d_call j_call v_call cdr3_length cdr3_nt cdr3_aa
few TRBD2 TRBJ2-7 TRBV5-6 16 TGTGCCAGCAGTCAAACAGCGGGACCACTCTACCACGAGCAGTACTTC CASSQTAGPLYHEQYF
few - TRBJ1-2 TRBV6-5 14 TGTGCCAGCAGTCAAAGGACGGACAACTATGGCTACACCTTC CASSQRTDNYGYTF
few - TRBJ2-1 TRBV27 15 TGTGCCAGCAGAACTCTGGGCAGGTCCCACAATGAGCAGTTCTTC CASRTLGRSHNEQFF
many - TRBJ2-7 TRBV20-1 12 TGCAGTGCCCCGACTAGTACCGACGAGCAGTACTTC CSAPTSTDEQYF
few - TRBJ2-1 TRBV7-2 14 TGTGCCAGCAGCTTTATCTCTGGCCGCAATGAGCAGTTCTTC CASSFISGRNEQFF
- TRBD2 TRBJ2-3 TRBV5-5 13 TGTGCCAGCGGGCGGGAGTGGACAGATACGCAGTATTTT CASGREWTDTQYF
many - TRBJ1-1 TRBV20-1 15 TGCAGTGCCGATAAAACATCCACCGGATTCACTGAAGCTTTCTTT CSADKTSTGFTEAFF
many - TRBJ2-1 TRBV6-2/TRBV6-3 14 TGTGCCAGCAGGTTGGCGCTCGACGCCAGTGAGCAGTTCTTC CASRLALDASEQFF
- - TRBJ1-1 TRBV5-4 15 TGTGCCAGCAGCTTGCCCGCCAGCCGAAACACTGAAGCTTTCTTT CASSLPASRNTEAFF
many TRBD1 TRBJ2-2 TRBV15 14 TGTGCCACCAGCAGAGCTACAGGGGGCGGGGAGCTGTTTTTT CATSRATGGGELFF
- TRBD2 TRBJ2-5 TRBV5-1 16 TGCGCCAGCAGCAGCCCGGGACTAGCGGTCCAAGAGACCCAGTACTTC CASSSPGLAVQETQYF
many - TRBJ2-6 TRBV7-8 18 TGTGCCAGCAGCCTTCATAAGCGGCTTGTGTCTGGGGCCAACGTCCTGACTTTC CASSLHKRLVSGANVLTF
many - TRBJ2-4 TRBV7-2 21 TGTGCCAGCAGCTTCATCGTCGTGGCAGGGAAGACGGGACTGGCCAAAAACATTCAGTACTTC CASSFIVVAGKTGLAKNIQYF
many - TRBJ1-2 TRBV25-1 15 TGTGCCAGCAGTGAAAGGGGGGCCCGGATAAATGGCTACACCTTC CASSERGARINGYTF
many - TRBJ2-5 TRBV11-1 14 TGTGCCAGCAGCTTACGACTCCAACAAGAGACCCAGTACTTC CASSLRLQQETQYF
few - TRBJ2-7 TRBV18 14 TGTGCCAGCTCACCAAGCGACGGCAGCTACGAGCAGTACTTC CASSPSDGSYEQYF
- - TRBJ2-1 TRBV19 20 TGTGCCAGTAGTATGGACACTAAAATAGGGGTCCCTAGCTCCTACAATGAGCAGTTCTTC CASSMDTKIGVPSSYNEQFF
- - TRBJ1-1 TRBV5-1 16 TGCGCCAGCAGCTTGGAGGGGCACGCCGCCCGCACTGAAGCTTTCTTT CASSLEGHAARTEAFF
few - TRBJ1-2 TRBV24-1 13 TGTGCCACCAGTCCGAACAGTCACTATGGCTACACCTTC CATSPNSHYGYTF
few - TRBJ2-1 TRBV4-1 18 TGCGCCAGCAGCCAAGGGGAGGGAGTCCGCTCCCGGGGGCATGAGCAGTTCTTC CASSQGEGVRSRGHEQFF
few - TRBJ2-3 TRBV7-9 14 TGTGCCAGCAGCCCAAGGGGGTTAACAGATACGCAGTATTTT CASSPRGLTDTQYF
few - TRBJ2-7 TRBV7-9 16 TGTGCCAGCAGCTTAGCAAACTGGGACAACTCCTACGAGCAGTACTTC CASSLANWDNSYEQYF
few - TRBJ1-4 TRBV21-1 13 TGTGCCAGCGATCAGGGGGCGGATGAAAAACTGTTTTTT CASDQGADEKLFF
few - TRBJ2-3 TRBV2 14 TGTGCCAGCAGTGGTAGCTATAGCGCAGATACGCAGTATTTT CASSGSYSADTQYF
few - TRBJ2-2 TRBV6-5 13 TGTGCCAGCAGTTACAGGACAGTCGGGGAGCTGTTTTTT CASSYRTVGELFF
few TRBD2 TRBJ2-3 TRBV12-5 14 TGTGCTAGTACACTAGCGGGGTCTCCAGATACGCAGTATTTT CASTLAGSPDTQYF
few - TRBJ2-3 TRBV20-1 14 TGCAGCCCCTTGAGGCCCAGGAGGGCGGATACGCAGTATTTT CSPLRPRRADTQYF